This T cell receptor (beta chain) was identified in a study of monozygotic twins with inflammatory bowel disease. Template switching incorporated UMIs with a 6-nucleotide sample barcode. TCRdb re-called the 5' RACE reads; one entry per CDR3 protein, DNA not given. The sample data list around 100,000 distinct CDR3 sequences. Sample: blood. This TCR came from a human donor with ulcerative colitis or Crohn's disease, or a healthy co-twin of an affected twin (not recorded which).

The CDR3 sequence: CASSPDLAPGELFF. J is TRBJ2-2 and V is TRBV7-2; the D call from TCRdb, TRBD1, cannot be confirmed without DNA. This CDR3 has 14 amino acids. Germline CDR1 and CDR2: SGHTA and FQGNSA.